This is a list of T cell receptor beta chains from one sample in a study of cytomegalovirus exposure and HLA in healthy donors. Measured with immunoSEQ multiplex PCR; TCRdb has only the in-frame clones, and not every one. This sample has under 150,000 clones, with around 89% found just once. Specimen: PBMCs. The receptors were sampled from a woman between 18 and 29 years old in good health and CMV-seropositive. Each CDR3 is given with its conserved first and last residue. Each record gives: J gene, clone size, V gene, CDR3 protein. Size tells how often a clone was seen (once, few, many) or the class of an expanded clone, and some rows leave it out.

j_call: TRBJ2-2
clone_size: NA
v_call: TRBV7-3
cdr3_aa: CASSPTSGRAVRTGELFF

j_call: TRBJ1-2
clone_size: NA
v_call: TRBV5-1
cdr3_aa: CASSTSGEYGYTF

j_call: TRBJ1-1
clone_size: NA
v_call: TRBV6-6
cdr3_aa: CASSPGTGPQF

j_call: TRBJ1-1
clone_size: few
v_call: TRBV2
cdr3_aa: CASSRTALEAFF

j_call: TRBJ1-3
clone_size: once
v_call: TRBV5-6
cdr3_aa: CASSFDGLAQGNTIYF

j_call: TRBJ2-1
clone_size: NA
v_call: TRBV7-9
cdr3_aa: CASSLVSSSVNSYNEQFF

j_call: TRBJ2-1
clone_size: NA
v_call: TRBV5-1
cdr3_aa: CASSLRTGSVYNEQFF

j_call: TRBJ1-3
clone_size: NA
v_call: TRBV19
cdr3_aa: CASSTTGLDFTIYF

j_call: TRBJ1-3
clone_size: NA
v_call: TRBV7-9
cdr3_aa: CASSLAWARVVNTIYF

j_call: TRBJ2-3
clone_size: NA
v_call: TRBV11-3
cdr3_aa: CASRARGDTQYF

j_call: TRBJ1-3
clone_size: NA
v_call: TRBV7-9
cdr3_aa: CASSPQGSAGNTIYF

j_call: TRBJ1-1
clone_size: NA
v_call: TRBV5-1
cdr3_aa: CASRWGRDTEAFF

j_call: TRBJ2-1
clone_size: NA
v_call: TRBV18
cdr3_aa: CASSPGQVYNEQFF

j_call: TRBJ1-3
clone_size: NA
v_call: TRBV2
cdr3_aa: CASREAGGSGNTIYF

j_call: TRBJ1-3
clone_size: NA
v_call: TRBV30
cdr3_aa: CAWERGGNTIYF

j_call: TRBJ1-2
clone_size: few
v_call: TRBV7-9
cdr3_aa: CASSLGLEGSYTF

j_call: TRBJ2-7
clone_size: NA
v_call: TRBV15
cdr3_aa: CATSDYLSSYEQYF

j_call: TRBJ1-2
clone_size: NA
v_call: TRBV7-9
cdr3_aa: CASSLDNNPNYGYTF

j_call: TRBJ2-7
clone_size: NA
v_call: TRBV6-1
cdr3_aa: CASSAYYLTLANEQYF

j_call: TRBJ2-7
clone_size: NA
v_call: TRBV19
cdr3_aa: CASSRTAPYPPTSKIRGF

j_call: TRBJ1-1
clone_size: NA
v_call: TRBV7-3
cdr3_aa: CASSTQGASTEAFF

j_call: TRBJ1-1
clone_size: NA
v_call: TRBV30
cdr3_aa: CAWMQAGNTEAFF

j_call: TRBJ2-5
clone_size: NA
v_call: TRBV4-1
cdr3_aa: CASSQRGTSGGARETQYF

j_call: TRBJ1-4
clone_size: NA
v_call: TRBV9
cdr3_aa: CASSAKSRDEKLFF

j_call: TRBJ2-7
clone_size: NA
v_call: TRBV30
cdr3_aa: CAWDKPPPFRETTYEQYF

j_call: TRBJ2-4
clone_size: NA
v_call: TRBV7-9
cdr3_aa: CASSSRASGRDIQYF

j_call: TRBJ2-6
clone_size: NA
v_call: TRBV9
cdr3_aa: CASSPHISGANVLTF

j_call: TRBJ2-1
clone_size: NA
v_call: TRBV6-5
cdr3_aa: CASSHRDRAYNEQFF

j_call: TRBJ1-1
clone_size: NA
v_call: TRBV30
cdr3_aa: CAWTGAIREAFF

j_call: TRBJ2-3
clone_size: NA
v_call: TRBV5-1
cdr3_aa: CASSLALGTGGTDTQYF

j_call: TRBJ1-3
clone_size: NA
v_call: TRBV7-8
cdr3_aa: CASSLARGGWGYPGNTIYF

j_call: TRBJ2-7
clone_size: NA
v_call: TRBV10-2
cdr3_aa: CASSDVGGGTYYEQYF

j_call: TRBJ1-2
clone_size: NA
v_call: TRBV5-1
cdr3_aa: CASSGQDRAGYTF

j_call: TRBJ1-2
clone_size: once
v_call: TRBV11-2
cdr3_aa: CASSSNRGRVYGYTF

j_call: TRBJ2-3
clone_size: medium-sized
v_call: TRBV6-1
cdr3_aa: CASVDRGRTDTQYF

j_call: TRBJ1-1
clone_size: NA
v_call: TRBV5-1
cdr3_aa: CASSYFGFQQNTEAFF

j_call: TRBJ1-1
clone_size: NA
v_call: TRBV5-1
cdr3_aa: CASSWGGGNTEAFF

j_call: TRBJ1-1
clone_size: NA
v_call: TRBV7-3
cdr3_aa: CASSLTAGEATEAFF

j_call: TRBJ2-1
clone_size: NA
v_call: TRBV7-2
cdr3_aa: CASSLRQGWNEQFF

j_call: TRBJ1-2
clone_size: NA
v_call: TRBV6-6
cdr3_aa: CASSPDSNYGYTF

j_call: TRBJ1-3
clone_size: NA
v_call: TRBV7-8
cdr3_aa: CASSQLGTGEDTIYF

j_call: TRBJ1-2
clone_size: NA
v_call: TRBV30
cdr3_aa: CAWRQDNGYTF

j_call: TRBJ2-5
clone_size: NA
v_call: TRBV5-1
cdr3_aa: CASSLAGGKETQYF

j_call: TRBJ2-7
clone_size: NA
v_call: TRBV5-6
cdr3_aa: CASSPSFARSSYEQYF

j_call: TRBJ2-1
clone_size: NA
v_call: TRBV30
cdr3_aa: CAWRGTSYNEQFF

j_call: TRBJ2-1
clone_size: few
v_call: TRBV7-9
cdr3_aa: CASSINQGNEQFF

j_call: TRBJ2-1
clone_size: NA
v_call: TRBV7-9
cdr3_aa: CASSSSTARYNEQFF

j_call: TRBJ1-2
clone_size: NA
v_call: TRBV6-5
cdr3_aa: CASKIDSGGRRGYTF

j_call: TRBJ2-7
clone_size: NA
v_call: TRBV5-1
cdr3_aa: CASSWTGTGYEQYF

j_call: TRBJ1-4
clone_size: NA
v_call: TRBV5-4
cdr3_aa: CASSFQGNLGEDEKLFF

j_call: TRBJ2-2
clone_size: NA
v_call: TRBV7-3
cdr3_aa: CASSLTSNGELFF

j_call: TRBJ2-7
clone_size: NA
v_call: TRBV4-3
cdr3_aa: CASSQVTGMREQYF

j_call: TRBJ1-1
clone_size: NA
v_call: TRBV5-1
cdr3_aa: CASSWGGNTEAFF

j_call: TRBJ1-4
clone_size: NA
v_call: TRBV6-1
cdr3_aa: CASRTRQTENEKLFF

j_call: TRBJ2-7
clone_size: NA
v_call: TRBV11-3
cdr3_aa: CASSLGPLARGYEQYF

j_call: TRBJ2-3
clone_size: NA
v_call: TRBV25-1
cdr3_aa: CASRPGLSTDTQYF